The sequence of this T cell receptor (beta chain) was determined in a study of identifying expanded T cells in peripheral blood. To note about this clone: No antigen is known for it.

Only in-frame clones appear in the TCRdb table, and some are missing; sequencing was by immunoSEQ multiplex PCR. The table records 100,000 to 150,000 clones, approximately 84% of them present only once. No infections or other immune events were documented during collection. Points from the study as a whole: Variance in clone template counts between approximately two-week samples significantly increased with total template count across all healthy donors. Differentially abundant clones: 0.95 to 1.5 between replicates, about 15 at approximately two weeks, over 18 at four.

Germline V CDR1 and CDR2: LGHNA, YSLEER. The CDR3 loop spans 14 amino acids. Between the trimmed V and J ends, which lost 0 bases and 0 bases, there was a span of 5 bases. The sequence was obtained from a person between 18 and 70 years old in good health. Material: blood. The rearrangement joins TRBV4-3 to TRBJ1-1; D is unresolved. CDR3 region: CASSQEKMNTEAFF. The CDR3 coding sequence is TGCGCCAGCAGCCAAGAAAAGATGAACACTGAAGCTTTCTTT.